One and the same sample provided the 21 T cell receptor beta chains below, sequenced in a study of cytomegalovirus exposure and HLA in healthy donors. PCR used 60 Vbeta primers and 13 Jbeta primers. Profiled with immunoSEQ multiplex PCR; TCRdb holds only in-frame clones, not every one. Among about 140,000 clones listed, over 75% were seen once. The sequencing input was PBMCs. All receptors come from a male donor in good health and CMV-seronegative.

This clone was observed a handful of times. DNA of the CDR3: TGTGCCAGCAGCTTACAATGGGGACTGAGTTTCACAGATACGCAGTATTTT. Amino acid sequence: CASSLQWGLSFTDTQYF. The J gene is TRBJ2-3, the V gene TRBV7-9; weak D call: TRBD2 (6 bases). CDR1 SEHNR and CDR2 FQNEAQ come from the germline V gene (reference sequence). Deletions cut 2 bases from V and 2 bases from J, with 17 bases between. The CDR3 has 17 amino acids. Filled out from reference TRBV7-9 and TRBJ2-3, the complete variable domain reads DTGVSQNPRHKITKRGQNVTFRCDPISEHNRLYWYRQTLGQGPEFLTYFQNEAQLEKSRLLSDRFSAERPKGSFSTLEIQRTEQGDSAMYLCASSLQWGLSFTDTQYFGPGTRLTVL.

The genes are TRBV5-8 and TRBJ2-3; 10 bases are a match to TRBD2. The CDR3 is 16 amino acids. The germline gives CDR1 SGHTS, CDR2 YDEGEE. V lost 0 bases, J lost 2 bases, and 3 bases stayed unmatched. For the CDR3, the DNA is TGTGCCAGCAGCTTGGCTAGCGGGAGCTACACAGATACGCAGTATTTT. Residues: CASSLASGSYTDTQYF.

The V and J genes are TRBV29-1 and TRBJ2-3, with a tentative D call TRBD1 (5 bases). Trimming shortened V by 4 bases and J by 1 base, and 12 bases separated the two germline ends. This CDR3 is 14 amino acids long. Germline V gene data show CDR1 as SQVTM and CDR2 as ANQGSEA. The CDR3 sequence is CSVAGRARTDTQYF. CDR3 DNA sequence: TGCAGCGTTGCCGGCAGGGCACGCACAGATACGCAGTATTTT.

J is TRBJ1-5 and V is TRBV6-5; D unresolved. V shed 8 bases and J shed 5 bases, with 19 bases lying between them. Germline V gene sequence: CDR1 MNHEY, CDR2 SVGAGI. The CDR3 is 15 residues long. The CDR3 sequence: CASHPAGAGHQPQHF. DNA of the CDR3: TGTGCCAGCCACCCAGCGGGAGCAGGACATCAGCCCCAGCATTTT.

The genes are TRBV27 and TRBJ2-7; a possible D gene is TRBD1 (5 bases). From germline, CDR1 is MNHEY and CDR2 SMNVEV (reference sequence). The V end was cut by 2 bases, the J end by 2 bases, with 16 bases between. The CDR3 has 16 residues. The CDR3 sequence is CASSLNPRQIPYEQYF. As DNA, the CDR3 is TGTGCCAGCAGTTTAAACCCCCGACAGATCCCCTACGAGCAGTACTTC.

The rearrangement joins TRBV7-8 to TRBJ2-2; TRBD2 agrees at 12 bases. This CDR3 has 19 residues. V trimming: 1 base; J trimming: 2 bases; junction bases outside the gene matches: 8. Germline assignment: CDR1 SGHVS and CDR2 FQNEAQ. The CDR3 region is CASSLEATSGRGNTGELFF. The CDR3 bases are TGTGCCAGCAGCTTAGAGGCGACTAGCGGGAGAGGAAACACCGGGGAGCTGTTTTTT.

The V and J genes are TRBV5-4 and TRBJ2-1, with unresolved D. The CDR3 has 13 residues. Per the germline V gene, CDR1 is SGHNT and CDR2 is YYREEE (reference sequence). V was clipped by 0 bases and J by 3 bases, with 4 bases between them. CDR3 DNA sequence: TGTGCCAGCAGCTTGGACAGCTACAATGAGCAGTTCTTC. Residues: CASSLDSYNEQFF.

This clone appeared a single time. J is TRBJ2-3 and V is TRBV7-2; a weak D match, TRBD2 (6 bases). This CDR3 comprises 14 residues. The germline CDR1 and CDR2 sequences are SGHTA and FQGNSA. V was clipped by 4 bases and J by 3 bases, with 11 bases between them. For the CDR3, the DNA is TGTGCCAGCAGCTCCCAGACTAGTACAGATACGCAGTATTTT. This encodes CASSSQTSTDTQYF.

The chain employs TRBV7-9 and TRBJ2-1; perhaps TRBD1 as D (6 bases). This CDR3 is built from 15 residues. CDR1 and CDR2 from the germline V gene are SEHNR and FQNEAQ (reference sequence). V dropped 3 bases and J dropped 4 bases, with 13 bases sitting between them. The CDR3 DNA reads TGTGCCAGCAGCTTGACACAGGGATTTTACAATGAGCAGTTCTTC. It is translated as CASSLTQGFYNEQFF.

J is TRBJ1-6 and V is TRBV27; TRBD1 is a possible D gene (5 bases). Trimming left V 0 bases short and J 6 bases short, with 12 bases between. The CDR3 has 16 amino acids. Germline values: CDR1 MNHEY, CDR2 SMNVEV (reference sequence). The CDR3 loop is CASSLSGRAINSPLHF. In DNA, the CDR3 is TGTGCCAGCAGTTTATCAGGCAGGGCTATTAATTCACCCCTCCACTTT.

J is TRBJ1-2 and V is TRBV27, with TRBD1 identical over 10 bases. The CDR3 extends over 15 amino acids. CDR1 and CDR2 from the germline V gene are MNHEY and SMNVEV (reference sequence). J was trimmed by 3 bases and V by 5 bases; bases with no gene match: 6. The CDR3 coding sequence is TGTGCCAGCAGTACGACCGGGACAGGGGACTATGGCTACACCTTC. This sequence encodes CASSTTGTGDYGYTF.

The J gene is TRBJ2-7, the V gene TRBV29-1; 7 nucleotides match TRBD2. After removal of 7 bases from V and 4 bases from J, the junction contained 10 bases not matched to a gene. The V gene's germline CDR1 is SQVTM and CDR2 ANQGSEA. The CDR3 consists of 13 residues. The CDR3 is CSAEGTTGYEQYF. CDR3 bases: TGCAGCGCCGAGGGGACTACAGGATACGAGCAGTACTTC.

The CDR3 loop reads CASSLQASYNSPLHF. The CDR3 nucleotides are TGTGCCAGCAGTCTTCAGGCCTCCTATAATTCACCCCTCCACTTT. V is TRBV6-4 and J is TRBJ1-6; D unclear. Trimming left V 5 bases short and J 0 bases short, with 8 bases between. This CDR3 has 15 amino acids. CDR1 and CDR2 from the germline V gene are MRHNA and SNTAGT.

The gene calls are TRBV19 and TRBJ2-3; D gene ambiguous. Trimming removed 9 bases at V and 2 bases at J, with 15 bases between. The CDR3 has 14 residues. Germline V gives CDR1 LNHDA, CDR2 SQIVND (reference sequence). CDR3 in amino acids: CASNPTRDTDTQYF. The CDR3 DNA reads as TGTGCCAGCAACCCTACCCGTGACACAGATACGCAGTATTTT.

The genes are TRBV28 and TRBJ2-7, with D perhaps matching TRBD1 (5 bases). The germline CDR1 and CDR2 sequences are MDHEN and SYDVKM. The CDR3 length is 13 residues. V lost 6 bases, J lost 5 bases, and 14 bases lay in between. CDR3 in amino acids: CASRQGVANEQYF. In DNA form, the CDR3 reads TGTGCCAGCAGGCAAGGGGTTGCGAACGAGCAGTACTTC.

The V gene is TRBV27, the J gene TRBJ2-6; 10 bases match TRBD2. The CDR3 contains 20 residues. The V gene end was trimmed by 7 bases and the J gene end by 0 bases; junction bases not matched to a gene: 15. The germline CDR1 and CDR2 sequences are MNHEY and SMNVEV (reference sequence). The CDR3: CASTEGIAGGDRSGANVLTF. The DNA for the CDR3 is TGTGCCAGCACAGAAGGCATAGCGGGAGGAGACCGCTCTGGGGCCAACGTCCTGACTTTC.

The chain joins TRBV11-3 to TRBJ2-1; possibly TRBD2 for D (6 bases). The length of the CDR3 is 14 residues. Germline V gives CDR1 SGHNT, CDR2 YENEEA. Between the trimmed V and J ends, which lost 3 bases and 5 bases, there was a span of 11 bases. CDR3 residues: CASSLGGMNNEQFF. In nucleotides, the CDR3 is TGTGCCAGCAGCTTGGGCGGGATGAACAATGAGCAGTTCTTC.

The chain joins TRBV6-1 to TRBJ1-6; perhaps TRBD1 as D (5 bases). Trimming took 7 bases from V and 10 from J, leaving 20 bases between them. This CDR3 contains 15 residues. The germline V gene has CDR1 MNHNS and CDR2 SASEGT. The CDR3 DNA sequence: TGTGCCAGCAACTTCGGTCGGGGGAGGGACTCACCCCTCCACTTT. Translating it yields CASNFGRGRDSPLHF.

The rearrangement uses TRBV7-3 and TRBJ2-1, with 7 bases that match TRBD2. CDR3 length: 15 amino acids. The germline V gene has CDR1 SGHTA and CDR2 FQGTGA. The ends lost 5 bases at V and 4 bases at J; junction bases unmatched: 8. The CDR3 DNA sequence: TGTGCCAGCAGCCAGAGCGGGACTATATACAATGAGCAGTTCTTC. Translation: CASSQSGTIYNEQFF.

The V and J genes are TRBV11-1 and TRBJ2-3, with 11 nucleotides matching TRBD2. The junction had 11 bases not matched to a gene; V was cut back by 6 bases and J by 9 bases. CDR1 is SGHAT and CDR2 is FQDESV in the germline V gene (reference sequence). The CDR3 contains 15 residues. The CDR3 loop reads CASSPGTSGINTQYF. In DNA form, the CDR3 reads TGTGCCAGCAGTCCCGGGACTAGCGGTATAAACACGCAGTATTTT.

This sequence joins TRBV5-6 and TRBJ1-3; D gene unclear. CDR3 length equals 13 residues. V was trimmed by 3 bases and J by 4 bases, leaving 8 bases between them. Per the germline V gene, CDR1 is SGHDT and CDR2 is YYEEEE. The CDR3 DNA reads TGTGCCAGCAGCTACAGTGGCGGAAACACCATATATTTT. It is translated as CASSYSGGNTIYF.